This record concerns one T cell receptor (beta chain) sequence. CDR3 size: 17 residues. CDR1 and CDR2 from the germline V gene are SGHAT and FQNNGV. Trimming removed 0 bases from V and 0 bases from J, with 14 bases in between. This sample is part of a study of T cells in Graves' hyperthyroidism and ophthalmopathy. Authors of the study amplified TCR beta CDR3 regions from RNA transcripts. A first-round RT-PCR of the TCR CDR3 used the HTBI primer set. TCRdb reprocessed the multiplex PCR reads with MiXCR, giving one entry per CDR3 protein. The table includes hundreds of thousands of distinct CDR3 sequences, over 35% detected once.

This TCR came from a man in his late teens or twenties with Graves' hyperthyroidism. Material for sequencing was blood. The chain is built from TRBV11-2 and TRBJ1-1; D unresolved. The CDR3: CASSLDNQGALNTEAFF. The CDR3 nucleotides read TGTGCCAGCAGCTTAGACAATCAAGGAGCGTTGAACACTGAAGCTTTCTTT.